The rows below give T cell receptor beta chains drawn from one sample of a study of blood T cell repertoires in COVID-19. Only in-frame clones appear in the TCRdb table, and some are missing; sequencing was by immunoSEQ multiplex PCR. In the table there are about 310,000 clones, 80% to 90% of which are singletons. The sequenced sample was peripheral blood. The receptor source for this set is a man in his forties or fifties with active or convalescent COVID-19. Each CDR3 is given with its conserved first and last residue. The D gene is left open where the match is weak. Expanded clones get a size class; other rows say once, few or many, or leave the size out.

v_gene,len,j_gene,d_gene,abundance,CDR3nt,CDR3aa
TRBV3-1/TRBV3-2,16,TRBJ2-5,TRBD2,NA,TGTGCCAGCAGCCAAGATCTTGGACTAGCGGAAGAGACCCAGTACTTC,CASSQDLGLAEETQYF
TRBV7-3,13,TRBJ1-1,NA,once,TGTGCCAGCAGCTTAGCAACAACAACTGAAGCTTTCTTT,CASSLATTTEAFF
TRBV7-3,13,TRBJ1-1,NA,NA,TGTGCCAGCAGCCCCCAAGGGGACACTGAAGCTTTCTTT,CASSPQGDTEAFF
TRBV30,13,TRBJ2-1,TRBD1,NA,TGTGCCTGGAGTGAGGACAGGGGAAATGAGCAGTTCTTC,CAWSEDRGNEQFF
TRBV12-3/TRBV12-4,12,TRBJ2-7,TRBD2,NA,TGTGCCAGCAGTTCCGGGACTAGGGAGCAGTACTTC,CASSSGTREQYF
TRBV24-1,17,TRBJ2-1,TRBD2,NA,TGTGCCACCAGTGATTCCATGGGACTAGCGGGATACAATGAGCAGTTCTTC,CATSDSMGLAGYNEQFF
TRBV4-3,16,TRBJ2-7,TRBD1,once,TGCGCCAGCAGCCAAGGATGGAAACAGGGGGCATACGAGCAGTACTTC,CASSQGWKQGAYEQYF
TRBV5-6,13,TRBJ1-4,TRBD1,NA,TGTGCCAGCAGCAGGGGGACAGAGGAAAAACTGTTTTTT,CASSRGTEEKLFF
TRBV4-1,16,TRBJ2-3,TRBD1,NA,TGCGCCAGCAGCCAAGAGGGGACAGGGAGGGGGGATACGCAGTATTTT,CASSQEGTGRGDTQYF
TRBV7-9,14,TRBJ1-2,TRBD1,once,TGTGCCACCAGTGAGGGGGCTGCTAACTATGGCTACACCTTC,CATSEGAANYGYTF
TRBV5-1,14,TRBJ1-4,NA,NA,TGCGCCAGCAGCCCCTCCGGGGGGAATGAAAAACTGTTTTTT,CASSPSGGNEKLFF
TRBV19,15,TRBJ1-6,TRBD1,few,TGTGCCAGTAGCCGTAAGACAGGGCGGAATTCACCCCTCCACTTT,CASSRKTGRNSPLHF
TRBV4-1,15,TRBJ1-1,NA,few,TGCGCCAGCAGCCGTAACTCGGGACTCAACACTGAAGCTTTCTTT,CASSRNSGLNTEAFF
TRBV5-1,14,TRBJ2-2,TRBD2,NA,TGCGCCAGCAGAAGGACTAGCGCCGGTGGGGAGCTGTTTTTT,CASRRTSAGGELFF
TRBV30,13,TRBJ1-1,TRBD1,NA,TGTGCCTGGAGGGACAGGGAGAGAGGTGAAGCTTTCTTT,CAWRDRERGEAFF
TRBV6-2/TRBV6-3,16,TRBJ1-4,TRBD1,NA,TGTGCCAGCAGTAAAGAGACAGGGAAGACTAATGAAAAACTGTTTTTT,CASSKETGKTNEKLFF
TRBV10-3,13,TRBJ1-1,NA,NA,TGTGCCATCAGTGGGCCCGTCTCAACTGAAGCTTTCTTT,CAISGPVSTEAFF
TRBV30,13,TRBJ2-1,TRBD1,NA,TGTGCCTGGAATCAGGGGGCGAGGAATGAGCAGTTCTTC,CAWNQGARNEQFF
TRBV27,15,TRBJ2-7,TRBD1,NA,TGTGCCAGCAGTTTCAACCGGGACAGGGGAAACGAGCAGTACTTC,CASSFNRDRGNEQYF
TRBV5-1,15,TRBJ2-7,TRBD2,once,TGCGCCAGCCGCATCAGCGGCGGGGGGGCAGGCGAGCAGTACTTC,CASRISGGGAGEQYF
TRBV2,15,TRBJ1-2,NA,NA,TGTGCCAGCAGTGAAATGGCCGGCAGGGGCTATGGCTACACCTTC,CASSEMAGRGYGYTF
TRBV6-5,14,TRBJ2-2,NA,NA,TGTGCCATCCGCGGAGCCGCGAGCACCGGGGAGCTGTTTTTT,CAIRGAASTGELFF
TRBV24-1,15,TRBJ1-4,NA,NA,TGTGCCACCAGTGACCCAGGGTTCGGGGGGGAAAAACTGTTTTTT,CATSDPGFGGEKLFF
TRBV12-5,13,TRBJ2-3,NA,once,TGTGCTAGTGGACGCCCAGGGGCAGATACGCAGTATTTT,CASGRPGADTQYF
TRBV6-6,12,TRBJ1-1,NA,NA,TGTGCCAGCTTTACGGTGGGCCCTGAAGCTTTCTTT,CASFTVGPEAFF
TRBV19,15,TRBJ1-3,TRBD1,once,TGTGCCAGTACTCCAGGGGGCGGCTCTGGAAACACCATATATTTT,CASTPGGGSGNTIYF
TRBV19,16,TRBJ2-2,NA,many,TGTGCCAGTAGCCCTTGGGCGAAAGCGAACACCGGGGAGCTGTTTTTT,CASSPWAKANTGELFF
TRBV5-4,14,TRBJ2-5,NA,NA,TGTGCCAGCAGCTTGGCCGGGTCGAAAGAGACCCAGTACTTC,CASSLAGSKETQYF
TRBV28,16,TRBJ1-1,TRBD1,once,TGTGCCAGCAGTCCCGTCACCGGGACAGCGAACACTGAAGCTTTCTTT,CASSPVTGTANTEAFF